Listed below are T cell receptor beta chains from one sample, sequenced in a study of blood T cell repertoires in COVID-19. Profiling relied on immunoSEQ multiplex PCR, and the TCRdb table lists in-frame clones only, not all of them. The data show 150,000 to 200,000 clones, 85% to 90% seen once. Specimen: peripheral blood. All receptors come from a human donor in a cohort sampled during active COVID-19. Both conserved end residues are trimmed from each CDR3. Expanded clones are given a class, and other clones once, few, many or no size at all.

v_gene	j_gene	abundance	CDR3aa
TRBV7-2	TRBJ1-1	.	ASSPRQGGNTEAF
TRBV13	TRBJ2-1	.	ASSPGGTLSYNEQF
TRBV18	TRBJ2-7	.	ASSPGLTFNEQY
TRBV7-2	TRBJ1-3	.	ASSLSEGAGNTIY
TRBV29-1	TRBJ2-7	.	SVDSPDRVNEQY
TRBV5-1	TRBJ2-1	.	ASSTLVSTSYNEQF
TRBV11-2	TRBJ1-4	.	ASSPGTGGNEKLF
TRBV28	TRBJ2-7	.	ASSRTPSGRSYEQY
TRBV19	TRBJ2-3	.	ASTPGGHDTDTQY
TRBV6-2/TRBV6-3	TRBJ1-2	.	ASSYSKTGGYGYT
TRBV2	TRBJ2-5	.	ASSSDRGQRSQY
TRBV6-5	TRBJ2-7	.	ASSYLDRGSEQY
TRBV27	TRBJ2-7	.	ASSERGGTYEQY
TRBV27	TRBJ1-5	.	ASSPTFRDRGYQPQH
TRBV4-3	TRBJ2-1	.	ASSRGGGLNYNEQF
TRBV5-5	TRBJ2-3	.	ASSFSGQGTDTQY
TRBV2	TRBJ1-4	.	ASCPQGTNEKLF
TRBV25-1	TRBJ2-5	.	ASGTAGIETQY
TRBV3-1/TRBV3-2	TRBJ1-4	.	ASSQGIVNEKLF
TRBV2	TRBJ2-5	.	ASSVRLAGPRETQY
TRBV30	TRBJ1-6	.	AWSVVTDNSPLH
TRBV6-2/TRBV6-3	TRBJ2-7	.	ASSSDRDSYEQY
TRBV7-2	TRBJ2-1	.	ASSLSPGTSGSNEQF
TRBV28	TRBJ2-3	.	ASSTAGEGTDTQY
TRBV7-9	TRBJ2-7	.	ASSFSTYSYEQY
TRBV4-2	TRBJ2-7	.	ASSQEQLWPLYEQY
TRBV28	TRBJ2-5	.	ASTLDRGPRETQY
TRBV5-6	TRBJ2-3	once	ASSSQSGGPDTQY
TRBV3-1/TRBV3-2	TRBJ2-7	.	ASSSPSGGPGSYEQY
TRBV5-5	TRBJ2-7	.	ASSLGAQGSYEQY